This T cell receptor beta chain was observed in a study of regulatory T cells in long-lasting Graves disease. Building of the TCR beta libraries involved iRepertoire HTBI primers and Arm-PCR of CDR3 regions. From the multiplex PCR reads, TCRdb called clonotypes with MiXCR, one entry per CDR3 protein. This repertoire shows 400,000 to 500,000 distinct CDR3 sequences, roughly a fifth found once; its top ten account for less than 9%. As to time point: persistent/refractory GD, antithyroid drugs over 5 years with positive TRAb. Isolated PBMC RNA provided the starting material for the TCR library. The V end was cut by 2 bases, the J end by 5 bases, with 13 bases between. This CDR3 region has 15 residues. Germline V gives CDR1 SGHRS, CDR2 YFSETQ. In regard to this clonotype: A much larger clone lies one base from this, so it may be a read error. The CDR3 carries no conserved terminal phenylalanine or tryptophan, so it likely arises from a read error.

This TCR came from a female donor with Graves disease. The chain is built from TRBV5-1 and TRBJ2-2; possibly TRBD1 for D (6 bases). The sequences come from peripheral blood mononuclear cells (PBMCs), collected when the disease was refractory, from a patient treated with antithyroid drugs. The CDR3 DNA is TGCGCCAGCAGCTTTAAACAGGGTGCGACCGGGGAGCTGTTTGTT. Its translation is CASSFKQGATGELFV.